This passage covers 29 T cell receptor beta chains from one sample sequenced in a study of shared clonotypes between healthy human individuals. This table comes from immunoSEQ multiplex PCR, and its TCRdb copy is limited to in-frame clones, with some not included. The sample holds over 2 million clones, 90% to 95% seen once. The sequenced sample consisted of naive CD4+ T cells sorted from blood. Regarding subset: CD45RA+ positively selected. All receptors derive from a man younger than 30 in good health.

For this clone: At the DNA level, this CDR3 is encoded by other sequences in the same sample as well. The J gene is TRBJ2-1, the V gene TRBV5-1; a weak D match, TRBD2 (6 bases). V was cut by 1 base and J by 4 bases, with 12 bases left in between. Germline V lookup: CDR1 SGHRS, CDR2 YFSETQ. The CDR3 sequence is 15 residues long. CDR3 residues: CASSLTGSGYNEQFF. The CDR3 DNA reads as TGCGCCAGCAGCTTGACCGGGAGTGGGTACAATGAGCAGTTCTTC.

The chain recombines TRBV7-9 with TRBJ1-2; TRBD1 might be the D (6 bases). There are 12 residues in the CDR3. V was cut by 5 bases and J by 4 bases, with 8 bases left in between. Germline V lookup: CDR1 SEHNR, CDR2 FQNEAQ (reference sequence). This chain's CDR3 is CASSPRGYGYTF. The CDR3 coding sequence is TGTGCCAGCAGCCCCAGGGGCTATGGCTACACCTTC.

The V call is TRBV9, the J call TRBJ2-3, with 10 bases fitting TRBD2. Trimming took 3 bases from V and 4 from J; bases not matched to a gene: 8. Germline-derived CDR1 and CDR2 are SGDLS and YYNGEE. The CDR3 covers 16 residues. In DNA form, the CDR3 reads TGTGCCAGCAGCGGCGGGGCTAGCGGGAGTCCAGATACGCAGTATTTT. Translation gives CASSGGASGSPDTQYF. The variable domain in full, with the rest retrieved from reference TRBV9 and TRBJ2-3, is DSGVTQTPKHLITATGQRVTLRCSPRSGDLSVYWYQQSLDQGLQFLIQYYNGEERAKGNILERFSAQQFPDLHSELNLSSLELGDSALYFCASSGGASGSPDTQYFGPGTRLTVL.

This clone was detected once. J is TRBJ2-5 and V is TRBV5-4, with D possibly matching TRBD2 (5 bases). The CDR3 has 15 residues. V lost 1 base and J 1 base, leaving 11 bases between the germline ends. Germline loops: CDR1 SGHNT, CDR2 YYREEE (reference sequence). CDR3 sequence (DNA): TGTGCCAGCAGCTTGATTTCGGGATTCCAAGAGACCCAGTACTTC. Its translation: CASSLISGFQETQYF. The variable domain in full, completed from reference TRBV5-4 and TRBJ2-5, reads ETGVTQSPTHLIKTRGQQVTLRCSSQSGHNTVSWYQQALGQGPQFIFQYYREEENGRGNFPPRFSGLQFPNYSSELNVNALELDDSALYLCASSLISGFQETQYFGPGTRLLVL.

This sequence joins TRBV27 and TRBJ2-1; 7 bases agree with TRBD2. Germline loops: CDR1 MNHEY, CDR2 SMNVEV (reference sequence). The V segment lost 5 bases and the J segment 0 bases; nucleotides outside the gene matches: 7. The CDR3 is 16 residues long. CDR3 sequence reads: CASSPRRGTSYNEQFF. CDR3 sequence (DNA): TGTGCCAGCAGTCCGCGGCGGGGGACCTCCTACAATGAGCAGTTCTTC.

The V call is TRBV5-1, the J call TRBJ2-1; D gene ambiguous. Germline CDR1 SGHRS, CDR2 YFSETQ. V was cut by 3 bases and J by 0 bases, with 10 bases left in between. The CDR3 loop spans 15 amino acids. The CDR3 loop is CASSSLSSSYNEQFF. CDR3 coding DNA: TGCGCCAGCAGCTCCCTGAGTAGCTCCTACAATGAGCAGTTCTTC.

V gene TRBV25-1 combines with J gene TRBJ2-1; no clear D gene. The CDR3 spans 15 residues. CDR1 is MGHDK and CDR2 is SYGVNS in the germline V gene. The V and J ends lost 7 bases and 7 bases respectively, with 20 bases between them. As DNA, the CDR3 is TGTGCCAGCACCCCAATAGGGATAGAGGCGAATGAGCAGTTCTTC. Translation: CASTPIGIEANEQFF.

The J gene is TRBJ1-2, the V gene TRBV14; TRBD1 aligns across 9 bases. The CDR3 totals 14 residues. CDR1 and CDR2 from the germline V gene are SGHDN and FVKESK. The V gene end was trimmed by 0 bases and the J gene end by 6 bases; junction bases not matched to a gene: 2. The CDR3 spells CASSQDWTGDGYTF. Here the CDR3 DNA reads TGTGCCAGCAGCCAAGATTGGACAGGGGATGGCTACACCTTC.

Turning to this clone: Other nucleotide sequences in the sample specify the same CDR3. The chain joins TRBV29-1 to TRBJ1-2; 10 nucleotides match TRBD1. CDR3 length equals 14 residues. J lost 0 bases, V lost 5 bases, and 3 bases had no gene match. Germline CDR1 is SQVTM and CDR2 is ANQGSEA. CDR3 DNA: TGCAGCGTTACGGACAGGGGGACTAACTATGGCTACACCTTC. It codes for CSVTDRGTNYGYTF.

The V and J genes are TRBV7-9 and TRBJ1-2; tentative D call: TRBD1 (5 bases). With 0 bases removed from V and 4 bases from J, the gap between germline ends came to 15 bases. The CDR3 totals 16 residues. The germline CDR1 and CDR2 sequences are SEHNR and FQNEAQ (reference sequence). CDR3 sequence: CASSLAVVGAGYGYTF. CDR3 nucleotide sequence: TGTGCCAGCAGCTTAGCCGTAGTTGGGGCAGGCTATGGCTACACCTTC.

V is TRBV6-5 and J is TRBJ1-3; the D gene is possibly TRBD1 (6 bases). The germline V gene encodes CDR1 MNHEY and CDR2 SVGAGI. The germline V and J ends were trimmed by 2 bases and 0 bases, with 11 bases remaining between them. This CDR3 contains 16 residues. Written as DNA, the CDR3 is TGTGCCAGCAGTTACGACAGGACCGTCTCTGGAAACACCATATATTTT. Its protein is CASSYDRTVSGNTIYF.

The chain uses TRBV15 and TRBJ1-2; D is unclear. Germline lookup yields CDR1 LNHNV and CDR2 YYDKDF (reference sequence). Trimming shortened V by 7 bases and J by 1 base, and 7 bases separated the two germline ends. The length of the CDR3 is 12 residues. CDR3 bases: TGTGCCACCACGGCCCTTAACTATGGCTACACCTTC. This encodes CATTALNYGYTF.

The genes are TRBV10-3 and TRBJ1-2; D is possibly TRBD1 (5 bases). The V end lost 0 bases, the J end lost 7 bases, and 12 bases lay between the germline ends. CDR1 and CDR2 from the germline V gene are ENHRY and SYGVKD. CDR3 length: 14 amino acids. Here the CDR3 reads CAISESQERGGYTF. In DNA form, the CDR3 reads TGTGCCATCAGTGAGTCTCAGGAGAGGGGTGGCTACACCTTC.

V is TRBV6-6 and J is TRBJ2-5; no definite D call. This CDR3 comprises 13 residues. Trimming shortened V by 5 bases and J by 2 bases, and 9 bases separated the two germline ends. Germline CDR1 MNHNY, CDR2 SVGAGI (reference sequence). The chain's CDR3 is CASSTAQQETQYF. The CDR3 DNA reads as TGTGCCAGCAGTACGGCGCAGCAAGAGACCCAGTACTTC.

This chain joins TRBV6-1 and TRBJ2-2; 10 nucleotides agree with TRBD1. CDR1 and CDR2 from the germline V gene are MNHNS and SASEGT. Germline trimming cut 4 bases from V and 5 bases from J; bases unmatched to any gene: 13. The length of the CDR3 is 18 residues. The CDR3 DNA is TGTGCCAGCAGTGCCCCACAGAGACCGGGACAGGGGACCGGGGAGCTGTTTTTT. Encoded protein: CASSAPQRPGQGTGELFF.

The chain links TRBV14 to TRBJ2-3, with D tentatively TRBD2 (6 bases). V was trimmed by 4 bases and J by 2 bases, leaving 13 bases between them. Germline V gene data show CDR1 as SGHDN and CDR2 as FVKESK. The CDR3 totals 15 residues. CDR3 loop: CASSLTDYYTDTQYF. The CDR3 nucleotides read TGTGCCAGCAGCCTAACGGACTATTACACAGATACGCAGTATTTT.

The V and J genes are TRBV30 and TRBJ1-1; TRBD1 matches at 8 bases. The trim removed 1 base at V and 5 bases at J, leaving 3 bases unmatched. Germline CDR1 GTSNPN, CDR2 SVGIG (reference sequence). The CDR3 is 13 residues long. The CDR3 loop reads CAWSATGVTEAFF. The CDR3 nucleotides read TGTGCCTGGAGTGCGACAGGGGTTACTGAAGCTTTCTTT. The full variable domain, rest sourced from reference TRBV30 and TRBJ1-1, is SQTIHQWPATLVQPVGSPLSLECTVEGTSNPNLYWYRQAAGRGLQLLFYSVGIGQISSEVPQNLSASRPQDRQFILSSKKLLLSDSGFYLCAWSATGVTEAFFGQGTRLTVV.

Note on this clone: Relative to the germline gene, one junction end is altered; a read error may explain this. The J gene is TRBJ1-4, the V gene TRBV28; D unresolved. Germline loops: CDR1 MDHEN, CDR2 SYDVKM. The CDR3 runs to 15 residues. CDR3 DNA: TGTGCCAGCACTTTAAAAGTCCCCGGTCGAGAAAAACTGTTTTTT. It encodes CASTLKVPGREKLFF.

The J gene is TRBJ2-3, the V gene TRBV5-4; TRBD1 aligns across 7 bases. The germline CDR1 and CDR2 sequences are SGHNT and YYREEE (reference sequence). The CDR3 is made up of 15 amino acids. Germline trimming cut 0 bases from V and 3 bases from J; bases unmatched to any gene: 4. The DNA of the CDR3 is TGTGCCAGCAGCTTGGTGGGCAGGGGGACAGATACGCAGTATTTT. This codes for CASSLVGRGTDTQYF.

J is TRBJ2-2 and V is TRBV10-3; D is possibly TRBD1 or TRBD2 (6 bases each). CDR1 and CDR2 from the germline V gene are ENHRY and SYGVKD. The V end lost 11 bases, the J end lost 7 bases, and 17 bases lay between the germline ends. The CDR3 length is 13 residues. As DNA, the CDR3 is TGTGCCTCCTTACCGAGGGGGGTCGGGGAGCTGTTTTTT. It encodes CASLPRGVGELFF.

V and J are TRBV2 and TRBJ1-2, with TRBD1 as a possible D gene (6 bases). Trimming removed 4 bases from V and 4 bases from J, with 13 bases in between. The CDR3 has 14 residues. The germline V gene encodes CDR1 SNHLY and CDR2 FYNNEI. The CDR3 region is CASSGLGAAYGYTF. Here the CDR3 DNA reads TGTGCCAGCAGTGGTTTGGGGGCCGCCTATGGCTACACCTTC.

Points on this clone: A single base separates this from a much larger clone, so it may be a read error. The CDR3 sequence: CASSLGQIYGYTF. CDR3 nucleotides: TGTGCCAGCAGCCTGGGACAGATCTATGGCTACACCTTC. The chain is built from TRBV2 and TRBJ1-2; 7 bases map to TRBD1. The CDR3 length is 13 residues. The germline V gene has CDR1 SNHLY and CDR2 FYNNEI. J was trimmed by 4 bases and V by 6 bases; bases with no gene match: 5.

This chain links TRBV6-1 with TRBJ2-7; perhaps TRBD1 as D (5 bases). CDR1 and CDR2 from the germline V gene are MNHNS and SASEGT. The V gene lost 1 base and the J gene lost 3 bases, with 19 bases spanning the gap. The CDR3 runs to 17 residues. CDR3 region: CASSEVGGAFPHYEQYF. CDR3 nucleotide sequence: TGTGCCAGCAGTGAAGTAGGTGGGGCCTTCCCTCACTACGAGCAGTACTTC.

This clone was counted ten times or more. The chain combines TRBV4-1 with TRBJ2-1; D is uncertain. Germline CDR1 MGHRA, CDR2 YSYEKL. Trimming stripped 0 bases from V and 0 bases from J, with 12 bases between. The CDR3 is 17 residues long. The CDR3 reads CASSQDQQPSSYNEQFF. Written as DNA, the CDR3 is TGCGCCAGCAGCCAAGATCAACAACCGAGCTCCTACAATGAGCAGTTCTTC.

On this clone itself: This specimen includes other DNA sequences encoding the same CDR3. The rearrangement joins TRBV5-1 to TRBJ2-7; TRBD2 is a possible D gene (5 bases). The V gene's germline CDR1 is SGHRS and CDR2 YFSETQ. V shed 7 bases and J shed 0 bases, with 8 bases lying between them. This CDR3 comprises 12 residues. CDR3 nucleotides: TGCGCCAGCTCCCGGGACTCCTACGAGCAGTACTTC. Amino acids: CASSRDSYEQYF.

Remarks on this clone: Germline is not matched at one junction end, which may reflect a read error. V and J are TRBV9 and TRBJ1-5; D not resolved. The CDR3 loop spans 14 amino acids. Germline CDR1 is SGDLS and CDR2 is YYNGEE. The CDR3 reads CASSVGGGNQSQHF. CDR3 nucleotides: TGTGCCAGCAGCGTAGGAGGCGGAAATCAGTCCCAGCATTTT.

The chain uses TRBV11-1 and TRBJ1-6; 8 positions agree with TRBD1. Per the germline V gene, CDR1 is SGHAT and CDR2 is FQDESV (reference sequence). The CDR3 totals 16 residues. Trimming cost V 4 bases and J 6 bases; bases outside gene matches: 8. In DNA form, the CDR3 reads TGTGCCAGCAGCTCCTCGGACAGGGAGGGTAATTCACCCCTCCACTTT. Its translation is CASSSSDREGNSPLHF.

This clone was detected once. V and J are TRBV6-1 and TRBJ2-1; TRBD2 matches at 10 bases. The CDR3 runs 15 residues. From germline, CDR1 is MNHNS and CDR2 SASEGT. Trimming at V came to 4 bases and at J to 2 bases, leaving 2 bases not matched to a gene. CDR3 DNA: TGTGCCAGCAGTGGGACTAGCGGTACCTACAATGAGCAGTTCTTC. This gives the protein CASSGTSGTYNEQFF.

The chain has TRBV4-1 and TRBJ2-3, with 8 positions matching TRBD2. The CDR3 sequence is 17 residues long. CDR1 is MGHRA and CDR2 is YSYEKL in the germline V gene. V dropped 0 bases and J dropped 5; count of bases not matched to a gene: 10. CDR3 protein: CASSQEGTGGPQDTQYF. CDR3 DNA: TGCGCCAGCAGCCAAGAAGGTACGGGAGGGCCCCAAGATACGCAGTATTTT.